This T cell receptor beta chain was found in a study of B cell selection in AIRE deficiency. Study results and limitations: Approximately 29% of healthy-shared Treg TCRbeta sequences appeared in patient Tconv cells. Only approximately 9.2% of some 3,300 shared Treg sequences were patient-specific; about 30% healthy-specific. Only TCRbeta was sequenced; more than 35% of shared healthy Treg sequences appeared in Tconv.

Regulatory T cells were sorted as CD4+CD25hiCD127low/negative. Germline values: CDR1 SGDLS, CDR2 YYNGEE. V dropped 3 bases and J dropped 4 bases, with 12 bases sitting between them. This CDR3 region has 14 residues. A word on this clone: Its matching antigen is unknown.

The table came from immunoSEQ multiplex PCR; TCRdb's copy has only in-frame clones and leaves some out. The repertoire consists of about 21,000 clones, with 94% occurring once and the leading ten covering roughly 2%. The sample comprised Tregs sorted from PBMCs. This clonotype originated in a human donor with AIRE deficiency. The V call is TRBV9, the J call TRBJ2-3; maybe TRBD2 (6 bases). In DNA form, the CDR3 reads TGTGCCAGCAGCGCCCGGGACTTGCCAGATACGCAGTATTTT. Translation gives CASSARDLPDTQYF.